Listed here are 32 T cell receptor beta chains from one sample, sequenced in a study of somatic mutations in cytotoxic T cells in rheumatoid arthritis. The assay was immunoSEQ multiplex PCR, and TCRdb's table has in-frame clones only and misses some. The table lists under 20,000 clones, 75% to 80% of them singletons. Sequencing input: CD8+ T cells sorted from blood. These receptors were collected from an adult with rheumatoid arthritis.

V usage is TRBV29-1 and J usage is TRBJ1-1; possible D gene TRBD1, 5 bases. The CDR3 loop spans 12 amino acids. Germline V gene data show CDR1 as SQVTM and CDR2 as ANQGSEA. Trimming removed 5 bases at V and 1 base at J, with 8 bases between. The CDR3 DNA sequence: TGCAGCGTTCATACAGGGAACACTGAAGCTTTCTTT. Translated, it gives CSVHTGNTEAFF.

The V and J genes are TRBV9 and TRBJ2-2, with a tentative D call TRBD2 (5 bases). The length of the CDR3 is 13 residues. Trimming cost V 4 bases and J 8 bases, with 12 bases left between them. Germline CDR1 is SGDLS and CDR2 is YYNGEE. CDR3 loop: CASSLGGPGELFF. DNA of the CDR3: TGTGCCAGCAGCCTAGGAGGACCGGGGGAGCTGTTTTTT. The full variable domain, in which reference TRBV9 and TRBJ2-2 provide the parts outside the CDR3, is DSGVTQTPKHLITATGQRVTLRCSPRSGDLSVYWYQQSLDQGLQFLIQYYNGEERAKGNILERFSAQQFPDLHSELNLSSLELGDSALYFCASSLGGPGELFFGEGSRLTVL.

This sequence joins TRBV27 and TRBJ2-7, with TRBD1 matching over 7 bases. CDR1 is MNHEY, CDR2 SMNVEV, per germline (reference sequence). V lost 6 bases, J lost 0 bases, and 5 bases stayed unmatched. The CDR3 sequence is 14 residues long. CDR3 protein: CASSRWDSSYEQYF. The CDR3 DNA reads as TGTGCCAGCAGCCGCTGGGACAGCTCCTACGAGCAGTACTTC.

Note on this clone: This sample also contains other DNA sequences that code for the same CDR3. The chain couples TRBV6-6 to TRBJ1-3, with D maybe TRBD1 (5 bases). Germline V CDR1 and CDR2: MNHNY, SVGAGI (reference sequence). This CDR3 is 14 amino acids long. Trimming left V 1 base short and J 4 bases short, with 8 bases between. The CDR3 DNA reads as TGTGCCAGCAGTTACTTGACAGCAGGAAACACCATATATTTT. This encodes CASSYLTAGNTIYF.

The rearrangement joins TRBV4-2 to TRBJ1-1, with 12 nucleotides matching TRBD1. J was trimmed by 1 base and V by 1 base; bases with no gene match: 4. Looked up from germline, CDR1 is LGHNA and CDR2 is YNFKEQ. This CDR3 spans 17 amino acids. The DNA of the CDR3 is TGTGCCAGCAGCCAAGCAGGGACAGGGGGCTGGAACACTGAAGCTTTCTTT. Protein sequence: CASSQAGTGGWNTEAFF.

The V call is TRBV27, the J call TRBJ2-7, with D uncertain. Germline V CDR1 and CDR2: MNHEY, SMNVEV (reference sequence). There are 12 residues in the CDR3. The ends were cut back, 3 bases at V and 8 bases at J, with 11 bases in the middle. The CDR3 sequence is CASSFGGRQQYF. The CDR3 DNA reads TGTGCCAGCAGTTTTGGTGGACGCCAGCAGTACTTC.

The chain carries TRBV10-2 and TRBJ2-1; no definite D call. V was clipped by 7 bases and J by 3 bases, with 16 bases between them. Germline V gives CDR1 WSHSY, CDR2 SAAADI. The CDR3 is 15 amino acids. CDR3 bases: TGCGCCAGCACCCAAGACGTGTCGGACTACAATGAGCAGTTCTTC. Protein: CASTQDVSDYNEQFF.

This chain uses TRBV27 with TRBJ1-4, with 9 positions matching TRBD1. Germline values: CDR1 MNHEY, CDR2 SMNVEV (reference sequence). This CDR3 spans 15 amino acids. With 2 bases clipped from V and 8 bases from J, the junction kept 6 bases outside the gene matches. The CDR3 sequence is CASSLGGQGGEKLFF. The CDR3 DNA reads as TGTGCCAGCAGTTTAGGGGGACAGGGAGGCGAAAAACTGTTTTTT.

The chain uses TRBV9 and TRBJ1-3; D not resolved. From germline, CDR1 is SGDLS and CDR2 YYNGEE. Deletions cut 0 bases from V and 0 bases from J, with 7 bases between. The CDR3 runs to 15 residues. The CDR3 region is CASSVGVLSGNTIYF. The CDR3 nucleotides are TGTGCCAGCAGCGTAGGGGTTCTCTCTGGAAACACCATATATTTT.

This sequence joins TRBV27 and TRBJ1-1, with 10 positions matching TRBD1. V shed 3 bases and J 5 bases; nucleotides not matched to a gene: 6. This CDR3 spans 15 amino acids. Germline CDR1 MNHEY, CDR2 SMNVEV (reference sequence). CDR3 loop: CASSFGTGVITEAFF. The DNA for the CDR3 is TGTGCCAGCAGTTTTGGGACAGGGGTCATTACTGAAGCTTTCTTT.

This rearrangement joins TRBV6-4 to TRBJ2-3; unclear D gene. The V end was cut by 4 bases, the J end by 3 bases, with 8 bases between. CDR1 is MRHNA, CDR2 SNTAGT, per germline. The CDR3 loop spans 13 amino acids. The CDR3 bases are TGTGCCAGCAGTGGAGAGTCGACAGATACGCAGTATTTT. It specifies CASSGESTDTQYF.

The J gene is TRBJ1-2, the V gene TRBV6-1; no firm D call. V lost 0 bases and J 4 bases, leaving 6 bases between the germline ends. Germline V gene lookup returns CDR1 MNHNS and CDR2 SASEGT. The CDR3 has 13 amino acids. As DNA, the CDR3 is TGTGCCAGCAGTGAAGCACAGAGCTATGGCTACACCTTC. Translation gives CASSEAQSYGYTF.

The chain carries TRBV7-9 and TRBJ1-2; D is unresolved. The V and J ends lost 5 bases and 5 bases respectively, with 15 bases between them. Germline V gene lookup returns CDR1 SEHNR and CDR2 FQNEAQ (reference sequence). The CDR3 is 14 amino acids. The CDR3 bases are TGTGCCAGCAGCCCGGTGCCTGCACCTTATGGCTACACCTTC. Translated, it gives CASSPVPAPYGYTF.

The chain joins TRBV4-2 to TRBJ2-1, with a possible D match to TRBD2 (5 bases). Germline lookup yields CDR1 LGHNA and CDR2 YNFKEQ. CDR3 size: 14 residues. The V gene lost 4 bases and the J gene lost 8 bases, with 15 bases spanning the gap. The chain's CDR3 is CASSLGVPVDEQFF. The CDR3 nucleotides read TGTGCCAGCAGCCTCGGGGTTCCCGTGGATGAGCAGTTCTTC.

The V call is TRBV28, the J call TRBJ1-5; TRBD1 matches 11 bases. CDR1 is MDHEN and CDR2 is SYDVKM in the germline V gene. The V segment lost 6 bases and the J segment 1 base; nucleotides outside the gene matches: 11. CDR3 length: 18 amino acids. The CDR3 reads CASSSIRTGGRSNQPQHF. In DNA form, the CDR3 reads TGTGCCAGCAGCTCTATCCGGACAGGGGGCAGAAGCAATCAGCCCCAGCATTTT.

This chain uses TRBV6-5 with TRBJ1-1; D gene uncertain. V was trimmed by 3 bases and J by 0 bases, leaving 14 bases between them. This CDR3 region has 16 residues. Germline assignment: CDR1 MNHEY and CDR2 SVGAGI. Here the CDR3 reads CASSYSDGYMNTEAFF. The CDR3, as DNA: TGTGCCAGCAGTTATTCGGACGGCTACATGAACACTGAAGCTTTCTTT.

In its sample, this clone ranks as large. The chain has TRBV28 and TRBJ2-5; D unresolved. V was cut by 3 bases and J by 6 bases, with 8 bases left in between. The CDR3 totals 12 residues. Germline CDR1 MDHEN, CDR2 SYDVKM. CDR3 protein: CASSFVEQTQYF. CDR3 coding DNA: TGTGCCAGCAGTTTTGTGGAACAGACCCAGTACTTC.

J is TRBJ2-5 and V is TRBV11-2; 7 positions agree with TRBD2. The CDR3 covers 18 residues. V lost 1 base to trimming and J lost 2 bases; unmatched junction nucleotides: 13. Per the germline V gene, CDR1 is SGHAT and CDR2 is FQNNGV. The CDR3 loop is CASSLGPAGLVTQETQYF. DNA of the CDR3: TGTGCCAGCAGCTTAGGGCCAGCGGGGTTAGTGACACAAGAGACCCAGTACTTC.

The CDR3 loop reads CASSPSETEAFF. The CDR3 DNA reads as TGTGCCAGTAGTCCGTCGGAAACTGAAGCTTTCTTT. The chain combines TRBV19 with TRBJ1-1; D not certain. CDR3 length: 12 residues. The V gene's germline CDR1 is LNHDA and CDR2 SQIVND (reference sequence). V gave up 5 bases and J gave up 5 bases, with 9 bases separating them.

The chain joins TRBV28 to TRBJ1-5; weak D call: TRBD1 (6 bases). Germline V gene sequence: CDR1 MDHEN, CDR2 SYDVKM. The CDR3 contains 14 residues. The V end was cut by 6 bases, the J end by 6 bases, with 15 bases between. CDR3 coding DNA: TGTGCCAGCAGCAATACAGGGTTGGGTCAGCCCCAGCATTTT. This encodes CASSNTGLGQPQHF.

This clone showed up just a few times. The chain couples TRBV6-1 to TRBJ1-1; D remains unclear. Trimming removed 3 bases at V and 0 bases at J, with 11 bases between. This CDR3 region has 15 residues. Per germline, CDR1 MNHNS and CDR2 SASEGT. This chain's CDR3 is CASSEGQSMNTEAFF. DNA of the CDR3: TGTGCCAGCAGTGAGGGTCAGAGCATGAACACTGAAGCTTTCTTT.

The chain couples TRBV6-5 to TRBJ2-3, with 10 bases fitting TRBD2. The V gene's germline CDR1 is MNHEY and CDR2 SVGAGI. The CDR3 consists of 15 residues. V lost 6 bases to trimming and J lost 7 bases; unmatched junction nucleotides: 10. This CDR3 reads CASRSSGGALNTQYF. CDR3 DNA sequence: TGTGCCAGCAGATCTAGCGGGGGAGCCCTGAATACGCAGTATTTT.

This clone was seen once. V usage is TRBV6-1 and J usage is TRBJ1-1; D might be TRBD1 (5 bases). The germline gives CDR1 MNHNS, CDR2 SASEGT. The V end was cut by 2 bases, the J end by 6 bases, with 13 bases between. The CDR3 is 14 residues long. The CDR3 DNA reads as TGTGCCAGCAGTGAAACAGGAGGAGGATCTGAAGCTTTCTTT. Its translation: CASSETGGGSEAFF.

The rearrangement links TRBV14 to TRBJ1-1, with TRBD1 matching over 8 bases. V was clipped by 3 bases and J by 7 bases; unmatched bases: 13. CDR1 is SGHDN and CDR2 is FVKESK in the germline V gene. This CDR3 is built from 16 residues. CDR3 in amino acids: CASSQGETGGTIEAFF. The CDR3 DNA reads TGTGCCAGCAGCCAGGGCGAAACAGGGGGGACGATTGAAGCTTTCTTT.

In nucleotides, the CDR3 is TGTGCCAGTAGCCTGGGGGGCCTTAGGTGGAACACTGAAGCTTTCTTT. It translates to CASSLGGLRWNTEAFF. The chain links TRBV19 to TRBJ1-1, with D perhaps TRBD1 (6 bases). V shed 6 bases and J shed 1 base, with 18 bases lying between them. The CDR3 is 16 residues long. Germline V lookup: CDR1 LNHDA, CDR2 SQIVND (reference sequence).

The chain uses TRBV5-6 and TRBJ1-1; D is perhaps TRBD1 (6 bases). Germline values: CDR1 SGHDT, CDR2 YYEEEE. This CDR3 comprises 17 residues. Trimming left V 2 bases short and J 1 base short, with 18 bases between. DNA for the CDR3: TGTGCCAGCAGCTTCCCGACATACAGGGTCGGGAACACTGAAGCTTTCTTT. This translates into CASSFPTYRVGNTEAFF.

The J gene is TRBJ2-1, the V gene TRBV4-1; no clear D. With 6 bases removed from V and 5 bases from J, the gap between germline ends came to 14 bases. The CDR3 is made up of 14 amino acids. CDR1 is MGHRA and CDR2 is YSYEKL in the germline V gene. CDR3 DNA sequence: TGCGCCAGCAGAACTTTGGTCAGTCACAATGAGCAGTTCTTC. It specifies CASRTLVSHNEQFF.

The CDR3 DNA reads as TGTGCCAGTAGTTTCGGACTAGCGGGGTATGAGCAGTTCTTC. This gives the protein CASSFGLAGYEQFF. J is TRBJ2-1 and V is TRBV19; 12 bases line up with TRBD2. CDR1 is LNHDA, CDR2 SQIVND, per germline (reference sequence). This CDR3 is built from 14 residues. The trim removed 5 bases at V and 8 bases at J, leaving 4 bases unmatched.

This clone appeared a single time. The CDR3 bases are TGTGCCAGCAGCTTACTTGGACTTGGCACAGATACGCAGTATTTT. Its protein is CASSLLGLGTDTQYF. The rearrangement joins TRBV13 to TRBJ2-3; TRBD2 is a possible D gene (5 bases). The V and J ends lost 2 bases and 1 base respectively, with 10 bases between them. Germline V lookup: CDR1 PRHDT, CDR2 FYEKMQ (reference sequence). This CDR3 is 15 amino acids long.

The rearrangement links TRBV11-2 to TRBJ1-1; TRBD1 matches at 8 bases. Germline lookup yields CDR1 SGHAT and CDR2 FQNNGV. The CDR3 has 13 residues. The trim removed 3 bases at V and 4 bases at J, leaving 1 base unmatched. CDR3 protein: CASSFRGRTEAFF. The CDR3 coding sequence is TGTGCCAGCAGCTTCAGGGGGCGCACTGAAGCTTTCTTT.

This clone is large within its sample. The chain is built from TRBV28 and TRBJ1-5, with a weak D call TRBD1 (6 bases). Germline V gene sequence: CDR1 MDHEN, CDR2 SYDVKM. The CDR3 has 16 amino acids. Deletions cut 5 bases from V and 0 bases from J, with 14 bases between. CDR3 protein: CASSPLSTGSNQPQHF. As DNA, the CDR3 is TGTGCCAGCAGTCCCTTGTCGACAGGTAGCAATCAGCCCCAGCATTTT.

There are a few counts of this clone. The gene calls are TRBV28 and TRBJ2-7; the D gene is possibly TRBD1 (6 bases). Germline-derived CDR1 and CDR2 are MDHEN and SYDVKM. Deletions cut 3 bases from V and 3 bases from J, with 12 bases between. CDR3 length: 14 amino acids. The CDR3 region has the DNA TGTGCCAGCAGTTTCCCGGACAGTTTCTACGAGCAGTACTTC. This translates into CASSFPDSFYEQYF.